One T cell receptor (beta chain) is described in this entry. Antigen: not known. CDR3 size: 14 residues. Germline V gene sequence: CDR1 SGHTA, CDR2 FQGNSA. After removal of 5 bases from V and 3 bases from J, the junction contained 4 bases not matched to a gene. This entry comes from a study of cytomegalovirus exposure and HLA in healthy donors. In the PCR, 60 Vbeta and 13 Jbeta primers were used. Data came from immunoSEQ multiplex PCR; TCRdb stores just in-frame clones and leaves some out. The sample includes over 35,000 clones, approximately 75% of them seen just once. Whole-study findings and limits: In presence/absence analyses, roughly uniform sequencing depth across donors was assumed.

This TCR was recovered from a man aged 30 to 45 in good health and CMV-seronegative. The chain is built from TRBV7-2 and TRBJ2-7; TRBD2 matches at 10 bases. Input material: PBMCs. CDR3 DNA: TGTGCCAGCAGCCTGGGACTAGCGAGCTACGAGCAGTACTTC. Translation gives CASSLGLASYEQYF.